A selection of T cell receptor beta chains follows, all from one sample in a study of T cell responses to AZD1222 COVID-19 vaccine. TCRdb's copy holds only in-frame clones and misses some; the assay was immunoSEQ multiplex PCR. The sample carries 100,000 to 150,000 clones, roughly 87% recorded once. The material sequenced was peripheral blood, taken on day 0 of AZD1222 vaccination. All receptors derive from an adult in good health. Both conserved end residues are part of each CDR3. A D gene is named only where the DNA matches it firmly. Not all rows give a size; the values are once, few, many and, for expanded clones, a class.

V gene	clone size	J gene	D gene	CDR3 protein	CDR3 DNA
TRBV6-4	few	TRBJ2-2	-	CASSGERDTGELFF	TGTGCCAGCAGTGGAGAGCGGGACACCGGGGAGCTGTTTTTT
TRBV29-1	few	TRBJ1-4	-	CSVRSITNEKLFF	TGCAGCGTTCGTTCCATAACTAATGAAAAACTGTTTTTT
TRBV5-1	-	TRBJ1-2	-	CASSWWGEEGGYTF	TGCGCCAGCAGCTGGTGGGGAGAAGAAGGCGGCTACACCTTC
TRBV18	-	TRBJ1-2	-	CASSPPGDYGYTF	TGTGCCAGCTCACCACCGGGTGACTATGGCTACACCTTC
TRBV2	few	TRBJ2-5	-	CASSEGPEETQYF	TGTGCCAGCAGTGAAGGGCCAGAGGAGACCCAGTACTTC
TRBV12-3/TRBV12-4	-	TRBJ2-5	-	CASGDGPLGTQYF	TGTGCCAGCGGGGATGGGCCGCTGGGGACCCAGTACTTC
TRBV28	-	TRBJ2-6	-	CASMTGTGANVLTF	TGTGCCAGTATGACCGGGACTGGGGCCAACGTCCTGACTTTC
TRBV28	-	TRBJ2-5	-	CASSVTPKETQYF	TGTGCCAGCAGTGTGACACCCAAAGAGACCCAGTACTTC
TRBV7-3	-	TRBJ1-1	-	CASSLTVFTEAFF	TGTGCCAGCAGCTTAACGGTCTTCACTGAAGCTTTCTTT
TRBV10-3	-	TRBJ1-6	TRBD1	CAISVGQGSSPLHF	TGTGCCATCAGTGTCGGACAGGGATCTTCACCCCTCCACTTT
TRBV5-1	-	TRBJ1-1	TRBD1	CASRQTGGSVSEAFF	TGCGCCAGCAGACAGACAGGGGGCTCTGTCTCTGAAGCTTTCTTT
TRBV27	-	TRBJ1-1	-	CASSSYRVDTEAFF	TGTGCCAGCAGTTCATACAGGGTGGACACTGAAGCTTTCTTT
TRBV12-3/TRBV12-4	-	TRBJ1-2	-	CASSSIESYGYTF	TGTGCCAGCAGCAGTATAGAGAGCTATGGCTACACCTTC
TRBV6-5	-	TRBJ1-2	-	CASIPGGGNGYTF	TGTGCCAGCATCCCCGGGGGGGGGAATGGCTACACCTTC
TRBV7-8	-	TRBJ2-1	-	CASSAQGNMGNEQFF	TGTGCCAGCAGCGCACAGGGTAATATGGGCAATGAGCAGTTCTTC
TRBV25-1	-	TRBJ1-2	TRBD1	CASSEQGGDYGYTF	TGTGCCAGCAGTGAACAGGGGGGTGACTATGGCTACACCTTC
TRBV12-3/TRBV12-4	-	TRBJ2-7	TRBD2	CASKLAAPYEQYF	TGTGCCAGCAAACTAGCGGCTCCCTACGAGCAGTACTTC
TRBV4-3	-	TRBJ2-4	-	CASSQTSAGPALLAKNIQYF	TGCGCCAGCAGCCAGACCTCGGCGGGGCCCGCCTTACTAGCCAAAAACATTCAGTACTTC
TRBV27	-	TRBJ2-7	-	CASSLAASYEQYF	TGTGCCAGCAGTTTAGCAGCCTCCTACGAGCAGTACTTC
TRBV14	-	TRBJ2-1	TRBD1	CASSHWTPGQPISYNEQFF	TGTGCCAGCAGCCATTGGACGCCGGGACAGCCTATCTCCTACAATGAGCAGTTCTTC
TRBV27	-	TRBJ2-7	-	CASSLASVPYEQYF	TGTGCCAGCAGTTTAGCTAGCGTGCCTTACGAGCAGTACTTC
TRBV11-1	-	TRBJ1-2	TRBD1	CASSLERDSYYGYTF	TGTGCCAGCAGCTTAGAAAGGGACAGCTACTATGGCTACACCTTC
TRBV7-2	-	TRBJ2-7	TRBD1	CASSIQGFNEQYF	TGTGCCAGCAGTATACAGGGGTTCAACGAGCAGTACTTC
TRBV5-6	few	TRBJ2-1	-	CASSAEESSYNEQFF	TGTGCCAGCAGCGCTGAAGAGAGCTCCTACAATGAGCAGTTCTTC
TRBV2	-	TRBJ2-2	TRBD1	CASTTLRDRNTGELFF	TGTGCCAGCACCACTCTCCGGGACAGAAACACCGGGGAGCTGTTTTTT
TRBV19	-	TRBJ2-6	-	CASSNDRSSSGANVLTF	TGTGCCAGTAGTAACGACAGGTCTTCGTCTGGGGCCAACGTCCTGACTTTC
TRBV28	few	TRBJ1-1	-	CASSFRGDRTEAFF	TGTGCCAGCAGTTTTAGAGGGGATAGGACTGAAGCTTTCTTT
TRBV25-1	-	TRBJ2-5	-	CASSEFGGRETQYF	TGTGCCAGCAGTGAATTTGGGGGGCGGGAGACCCAGTACTTC
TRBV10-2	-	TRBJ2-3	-	CAVAVDGTDTQYF	TGCGCAGTGGCCGTGGATGGCACAGATACGCAGTATTTT
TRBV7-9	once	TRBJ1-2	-	CASSLESLGGYGYTF	TGTGCCAGCAGCTTAGAGTCGTTAGGGGGCTATGGCTACACCTTC
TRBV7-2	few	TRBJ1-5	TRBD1	CASAISGTGGSNQPQHF	TGTGCCAGCGCAATATCCGGGACAGGAGGTTCTAATCAGCCCCAGCATTTT
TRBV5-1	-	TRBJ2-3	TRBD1	CASSPPTGGGTDTQYF	TGCGCCAGCAGCCCACCGACAGGGGGCGGCACAGATACGCAGTATTTT
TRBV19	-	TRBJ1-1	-	CASSAVKNTEAFF	TGTGCCAGTAGTGCAGTCAAGAACACTGAAGCTTTCTTT
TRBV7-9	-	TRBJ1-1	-	CASSPRAGRGTEAFF	TGTGCCAGCAGCCCCCGGGCAGGGCGGGGCACTGAAGCTTTCTTT
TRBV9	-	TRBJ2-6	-	CASSVAPWLGFSGANVLTF	TGTGCCAGCAGCGTAGCGCCGTGGCTGGGGTTCTCTGGGGCCAACGTCCTGACTTTC
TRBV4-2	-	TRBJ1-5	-	CASSLEAYSNQPQHF	TGTGCCAGCAGCCTCGAGGCGTATAGCAATCAGCCCCAGCATTTT
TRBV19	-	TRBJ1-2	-	CASSIGPNNYGYTF	TGTGCCAGTAGTATAGGCCCCAACAACTATGGCTACACCTTC
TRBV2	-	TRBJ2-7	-	CASSERVLRDDSHEQYF	TGTGCCAGCAGTGAAAGGGTTCTGCGGGACGATTCGCACGAGCAGTACTTC
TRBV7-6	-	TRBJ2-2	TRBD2	CASSPLAGGRTTGELFF	TGTGCCAGCAGCCCCCTGGCGGGGGGACGCACTACCGGGGAGCTGTTTTTT
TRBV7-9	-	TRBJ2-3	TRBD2	CASSPPLAGGLDTQYF	TGTGCCAGCAGCCCTCCACTAGCGGGGGGGCTAGATACGCAGTATTTT
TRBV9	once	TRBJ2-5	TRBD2	CASSTNLADTSETQYF	TGTGCCAGCAGCACGAATCTAGCGGATACTTCAGAGACCCAGTACTTC
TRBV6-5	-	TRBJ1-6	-	CASRHLTDSPLHF	TGTGCCAGCAGACACCTGACAGATTCACCCCTCCACTTT
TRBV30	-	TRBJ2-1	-	CVLLGAPNEQFF	TGTGTCCTCTTGGGAGCGCCCAATGAGCAGTTCTTC
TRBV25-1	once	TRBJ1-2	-	CASSEIGWYGYTF	TGTGCCAGCAGTGAGATTGGGTGGTATGGCTACACCTTC
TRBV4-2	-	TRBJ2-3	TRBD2	CASSRSSPSAGGPTDTQYF	TGTGCCAGCAGCCGGAGTTCCCCTTCAGCGGGAGGGCCGACAGATACGCAGTATTTT
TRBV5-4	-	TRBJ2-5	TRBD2	CASSPRAGGGETQYF	TGTGCCAGCAGCCCGAGAGCGGGAGGGGGAGAGACCCAGTACTTC
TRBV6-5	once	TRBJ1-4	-	CASSYSGGIEKLFF	TGTGCCAGCAGTTACTCAGGGGGGATTGAAAAACTGTTTTTT
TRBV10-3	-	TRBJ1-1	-	CAIGGLGLGGTEAFF	TGTGCCATCGGGGGTTTGGGCCTAGGTGGCACTGAAGCTTTCTTT
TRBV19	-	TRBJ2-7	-	CAGGARAHEQYF	TGTGCCGGCGGGGCCAGGGCTCATGAGCAGTACTTC
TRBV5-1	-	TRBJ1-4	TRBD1	CASSLQGTTNEKLFF	TGCGCCAGCAGTCTACAGGGGACAACTAATGAAAAACTGTTTTTT
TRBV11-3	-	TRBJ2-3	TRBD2	CASSSPRTSSTDTQYF	TGTGCCAGCAGCTCCCCCCGGACTAGCAGCACAGATACGCAGTATTTT
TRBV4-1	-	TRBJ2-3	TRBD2	CASSQDIPTSGGDTQYF	TGCGCCAGCAGCCAAGATATCCCGACTAGCGGGGGAGATACGCAGTATTTT
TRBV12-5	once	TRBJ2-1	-	CASGLGNEQFF	TGTGCTAGTGGTTTAGGGAATGAGCAGTTCTTC
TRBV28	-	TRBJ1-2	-	CASTPTPAGPNYGYTF	TGTGCCAGCACCCCCACGCCGGCAGGGCCCAACTATGGCTACACCTTC
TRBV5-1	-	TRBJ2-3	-	CASSLDPGSTDTQYF	TGCGCCAGCAGCTTGGATCCAGGGAGCACAGATACGCAGTATTTT
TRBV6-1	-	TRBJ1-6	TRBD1	CASSEHRDRGLSPLHF	TGTGCCAGCAGTGAACACCGGGACAGGGGGCTTTCACCCCTCCACTTT
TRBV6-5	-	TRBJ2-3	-	CASSRQESTDTQYF	TGTGCCAGCAGTCGACAGGAGAGCACAGATACGCAGTATTTT
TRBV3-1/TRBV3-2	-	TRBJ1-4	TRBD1	CASSQVTGGEKLFF	TGTGCCAGCAGCCAAGTCACAGGGGGCGAAAAACTGTTTTTT
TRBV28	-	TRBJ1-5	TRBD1	CASSLAGTGRLGGNQPQHF	TGTGCCAGCAGTTTGGCCGGGACAGGGAGGCTAGGAGGCAATCAGCCCCAGCATTTT
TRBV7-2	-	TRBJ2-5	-	CASSLSGYQETQYF	TGTGCCAGCAGCTTGAGCGGATACCAAGAGACCCAGTACTTC